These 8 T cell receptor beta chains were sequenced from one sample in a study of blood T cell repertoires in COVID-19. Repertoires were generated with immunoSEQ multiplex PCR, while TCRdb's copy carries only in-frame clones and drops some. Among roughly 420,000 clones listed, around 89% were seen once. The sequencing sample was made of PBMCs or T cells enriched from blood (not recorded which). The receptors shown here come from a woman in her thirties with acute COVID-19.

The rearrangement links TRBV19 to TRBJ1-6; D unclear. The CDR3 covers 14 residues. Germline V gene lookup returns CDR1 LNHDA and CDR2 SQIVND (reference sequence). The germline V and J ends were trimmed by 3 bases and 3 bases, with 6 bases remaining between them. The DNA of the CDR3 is TGTGCCAGTAGTATCGGGGACTATAATTCACCCCTCCACTTT. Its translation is CASSIGDYNSPLHF.

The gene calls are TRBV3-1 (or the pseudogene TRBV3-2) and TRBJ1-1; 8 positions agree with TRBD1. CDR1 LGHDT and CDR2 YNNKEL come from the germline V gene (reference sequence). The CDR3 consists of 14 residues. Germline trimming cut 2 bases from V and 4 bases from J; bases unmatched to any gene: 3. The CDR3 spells CASSQQGAVTEAFF. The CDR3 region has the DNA TGTGCCAGCAGCCAACAGGGGGCTGTCACTGAAGCTTTCTTT.

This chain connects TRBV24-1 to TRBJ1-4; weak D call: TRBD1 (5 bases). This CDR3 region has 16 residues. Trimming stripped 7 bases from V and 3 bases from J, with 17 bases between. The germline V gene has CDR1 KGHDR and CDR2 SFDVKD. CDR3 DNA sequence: TGTGCCACCAGACCACTAGCAGGGCCTCCTAATGAAAAACTGTTTTTT. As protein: CATRPLAGPPNEKLFF.

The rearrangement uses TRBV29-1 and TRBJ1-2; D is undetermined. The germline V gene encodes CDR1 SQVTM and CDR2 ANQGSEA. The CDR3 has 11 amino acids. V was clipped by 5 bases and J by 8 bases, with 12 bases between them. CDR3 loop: CSVLWSRGYTF. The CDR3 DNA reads TGCAGCGTTTTGTGGTCCCGGGGCTACACCTTC.

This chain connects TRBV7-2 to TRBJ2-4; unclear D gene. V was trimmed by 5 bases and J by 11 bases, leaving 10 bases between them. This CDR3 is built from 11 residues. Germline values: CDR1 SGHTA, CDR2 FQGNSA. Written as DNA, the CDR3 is TGTGCCAGCAGCGCCCATCCGGTTCAGTACTTC. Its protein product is CASSAHPVQYF.

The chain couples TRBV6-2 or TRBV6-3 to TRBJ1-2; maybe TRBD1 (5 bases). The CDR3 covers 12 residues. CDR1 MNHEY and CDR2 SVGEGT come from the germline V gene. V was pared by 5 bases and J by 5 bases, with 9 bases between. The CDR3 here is CASSNGGYGYTF. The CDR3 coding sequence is TGTGCCAGCAGTAACGGGGGATATGGCTACACCTTC.

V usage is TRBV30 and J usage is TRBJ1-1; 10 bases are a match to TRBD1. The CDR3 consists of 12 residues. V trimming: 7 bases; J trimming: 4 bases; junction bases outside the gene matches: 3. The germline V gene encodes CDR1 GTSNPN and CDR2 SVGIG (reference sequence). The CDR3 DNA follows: TGTGCCTCCGGACAGGGGGGCACTGAAGCTTTCTTT. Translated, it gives CASGQGGTEAFF.

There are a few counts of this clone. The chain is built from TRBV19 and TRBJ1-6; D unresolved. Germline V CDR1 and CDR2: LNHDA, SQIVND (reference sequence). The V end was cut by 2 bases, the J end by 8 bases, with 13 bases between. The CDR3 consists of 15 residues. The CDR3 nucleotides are TGTGCCAGTAGTATACCCCTTCTGAGGGATTCACCCCTCCACTTT. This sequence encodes CASSIPLLRDSPLHF.